The 30 T cell receptor beta chains presented below share a single source sample, sequenced in a study of shared clonotypes between healthy human individuals. Profiling relied on immunoSEQ multiplex PCR, and the TCRdb table lists in-frame clones only, not all of them. The table shows 2 million to 2.5 million clones, with roughly 95% occurring only once. The specimen sequenced was naive CD4+ T cells sorted from blood. Subset here: CD45RA+ positively selected. The receptors stem from a man younger than 30 in good health.

This chain links TRBV5-1 with TRBJ2-2; no firm D call. The CDR3 runs to 12 residues. V lost 4 bases, J lost 8 bases, and 9 bases lay in between. Germline-derived CDR1 and CDR2 are SGHRS and YFSETQ. The CDR3 is CASSIRAGELFF. CDR3 in DNA: TGCGCCAGCAGCATCCGGGCGGGGGAGCTGTTTTTT.

The V and J genes are TRBV5-6 and TRBJ2-2; maybe TRBD1 (6 bases). Germline V gene sequence: CDR1 SGHDT, CDR2 YYEEEE. This CDR3 has 14 amino acids. V lost 3 bases and J lost 7, with 13 bases in between. The CDR3: CASSWNTGSGELFF. CDR3 DNA: TGTGCCAGCAGCTGGAACACAGGGAGCGGGGAGCTGTTTTTT.

The V call is TRBV27, the J call TRBJ2-1; 13 bases match TRBD2. Germline loops: CDR1 MNHEY, CDR2 SMNVEV (reference sequence). V was clipped by 5 bases and J by 0 bases; unmatched bases: 13. The CDR3 totals 20 residues. CDR3 loop: CASSGGLAGTPPSSYNEQFF. Written as DNA, the CDR3 is TGTGCCAGCAGTGGGGGACTAGCGGGGACGCCCCCGAGCTCCTACAATGAGCAGTTCTTC.

This sequence joins TRBV10-2 and TRBJ2-7; 13 nucleotides align to TRBD2. Per the germline V gene, CDR1 is WSHSY and CDR2 is SAAADI. This CDR3 has 14 residues. V trimming: 7 bases; J trimming: 6 bases; junction bases outside the gene matches: 6. The CDR3 region is CASKGLAGSAEQYF. The CDR3, as DNA: TGCGCCAGCAAGGGACTAGCGGGATCAGCCGAGCAGTACTTC.

Here the CDR3 reads CASSVMAGGNTIYF. As DNA, the CDR3 is TGTGCCAGCAGCGTAATGGCAGGTGGAAACACCATATATTTT. The chain combines TRBV9 with TRBJ1-3; D gene ambiguous. V shed 1 base and J shed 3 bases, with 8 bases lying between them. The CDR3 consists of 14 residues. Germline V gene lookup returns CDR1 SGDLS and CDR2 YYNGEE.

The rearrangement joins TRBV2 to TRBJ2-2; 8 bases line up with TRBD2. Trimming cost V 6 bases and J 4 bases; bases outside gene matches: 4. Germline assignment: CDR1 SNHLY and CDR2 FYNNEI. The CDR3 extends over 14 amino acids. CDR3 bases: TGTGCCAGCAGGGCCGGGACTAGCACCGGGGAGCTGTTTTTT. It translates to CASRAGTSTGELFF.

On this clone: Other DNA variants within this sample encode the same CDR3. This chain uses TRBV30 with TRBJ2-7, with D perhaps matching TRBD1 (6 bases). The CDR3 sequence is 13 residues long. Trimming cost V 2 bases and J 2 bases, with 10 bases left between them. Looked up from germline, CDR1 is GTSNPN and CDR2 is SVGIG (reference sequence). The CDR3 region has the DNA TGTGCCTGGAGTCGAGGGGGTACCTACGAGCAGTACTTC. Its protein product is CAWSRGGTYEQYF. Filled out from reference TRBV30 and TRBJ2-7, the complete variable domain reads SQTIHQWPATLVQPVGSPLSLECTVEGTSNPNLYWYRQAAGRGLQLLFYSVGIGQISSEVPQNLSASRPQDRQFILSSKKLLLSDSGFYLCAWSRGGTYEQYFGPGTRLTVT.

This chain joins TRBV10-3 and TRBJ2-1; 8 bases agree with TRBD2. CDR3 length: 17 residues. The V gene's germline CDR1 is ENHRY and CDR2 SYGVKD. Trimming took 3 bases from V and 3 from J; bases not matched to a gene: 10. The DNA for the CDR3 is TGTGCCATCAGTGAAGTCCCGGCGGGGGGTTACTACAATGAGCAGTTCTTC. Translating it yields CAISEVPAGGYYNEQFF.

The chain combines TRBV5-6 with TRBJ1-2, with TRBD1 matching 7 bases. The CDR3 extends over 12 amino acids. Germline V gene lookup returns CDR1 SGHDT and CDR2 YYEEEE. The ends lost 3 bases at V and 8 bases at J; junction bases unmatched: 4. The CDR3 spells CASSSTGKGYTF. CDR3 in DNA: TGTGCCAGCAGCTCGACAGGGAAGGGCTACACCTTC.

The chain has TRBV6-4 and TRBJ2-3; D is unclear. The germline V gene has CDR1 MRHNA and CDR2 SNTAGT. The CDR3 contains 15 residues. V was shortened by 5 bases and J by 2 bases, with 14 bases between the two germline ends. The CDR3 loop is CASSTDWGITDTQYF. CDR3 nucleotide sequence: TGTGCCAGCAGTACCGACTGGGGAATCACAGATACGCAGTATTTT.

The CDR3 sequence is CAIRAGTGGDSPLHF. The CDR3 region has the DNA TGTGCCATCAGAGCCGGGACAGGGGGGGATTCACCCCTCCACTTT. This chain joins TRBV10-3 and TRBJ1-6; 11 bases fit TRBD1. Germline loops: CDR1 ENHRY, CDR2 SYGVKD. The CDR3 length is 15 residues. V trimming: 6 bases; J trimming: 8 bases; junction bases outside the gene matches: 6.

V is TRBV9 and J is TRBJ2-1; no definite D call. This CDR3 comprises 13 residues. Deletions cut 3 bases from V and 8 bases from J, with 12 bases between. In germline, CDR1 is SGDLS, CDR2 YYNGEE. CDR3 bases: TGTGCCAGCAGCGGTAGGATTTTGGATGAGCAGTTCTTC. Encoded protein: CASSGRILDEQFF.

This clone came up once. The chain joins TRBV19 to TRBJ2-3; perhaps TRBD1 as D (6 bases). Germline values: CDR1 LNHDA, CDR2 SQIVND (reference sequence). This CDR3 is 11 amino acids long. V was shortened by 10 bases and J by 6 bases, with 11 bases between the two germline ends. In nucleotides, the CDR3 is TGTGCCACTACAGGGTCCGATACGCAGTATTTT. Translated: CATTGSDTQYF.

This sequence joins TRBV11-2 and TRBJ1-1; D not certain. V was pared by 5 bases and J by 8 bases, with 15 bases between. CDR3 length: 13 residues. Per germline, CDR1 SGHAT and CDR2 FQNNGV. The chain's CDR3 is CASSLPNEHEAFF. In DNA, the CDR3 is TGTGCCAGCAGCCTACCAAACGAACACGAAGCTTTCTTT.

This clone occurred once. Other DNA sequences in this specimen translate into the identical CDR3. This rearrangement joins TRBV27 to TRBJ1-5; no firm D call. Germline values: CDR1 MNHEY, CDR2 SMNVEV (reference sequence). The V and J ends lost 6 bases and 0 bases respectively, with 6 bases between them. The CDR3 covers 13 residues. The CDR3 DNA reads TGTGCCAGCAGCTTCAGTAGCAATCAGCCCCAGCATTTT. Amino acid sequence: CASSFSSNQPQHF.

The genes are TRBV10-1 and TRBJ2-5; TRBD2 agrees at 14 bases. The CDR3 sequence is 18 residues long. The V and J ends lost 0 bases and 2 bases, in that order; junction bases with no gene match: 5. The V gene's germline CDR1 is WNHNN and CDR2 SYGVQD (reference sequence). The CDR3 loop reads CASSESTSGRAKQETQYF. Here the CDR3 DNA reads TGCGCCAGCAGTGAGTCGACTAGCGGGAGGGCCAAACAAGAGACCCAGTACTTC.

Written as DNA, the CDR3 is TGCAGCGTTGGGGGCGTCTATGGCTACACCTTC. The encoded protein is CSVGGVYGYTF. V gene TRBV29-1 combines with J gene TRBJ1-2, with a possible D match to TRBD1 (5 bases). The V gene lost 4 bases and the J gene lost 4 bases, with 7 bases spanning the gap. Germline CDR1 and CDR2: SQVTM and ANQGSEA. The CDR3 consists of 11 residues.

The V call is TRBV5-1, the J call TRBJ2-5; D gene ambiguous. V gave up 6 bases and J gave up 5 bases, with 17 bases separating them. CDR3 length: 14 residues. In germline, CDR1 is SGHRS, CDR2 YFSETQ. The CDR3 DNA reads as TGCGCCAGCACCCTGCTAGGTCCGGGCGAGACCCAGTACTTC. Translating gives CASTLLGPGETQYF.

The chain carries TRBV25-1 and TRBJ1-1; 7 nucleotides match TRBD1. The CDR3 has 16 amino acids. V lost 3 bases and J lost 4; bases outside the gene matches: 11. Germline V gene data show CDR1 as MGHDK and CDR2 as SYGVNS. CDR3 protein: CASSDRRQGARTEAFF. DNA for the CDR3: TGTGCCAGCAGTGACAGGAGACAGGGAGCGCGCACTGAAGCTTTCTTT.

CDR3 sequence reads: CTSSSLEGRGQFF. CDR3 DNA sequence: TGCACCAGCAGCTCTCTCGAAGGGAGGGGGCAGTTCTTC. This chain connects TRBV1 to TRBJ2-1; the table's D call, TRBD2, was not checked against the DNA. TRBV1 is assigned pseudogene status. The length of the CDR3 is 13 residues.

The V and J genes are TRBV5-1 and TRBJ1-6; 9 nucleotides align to TRBD1. Germline lookup yields CDR1 SGHRS and CDR2 YFSETQ. This CDR3 is 15 amino acids long. Trimming removed 2 bases from V and 7 bases from J; junction bases left unmatched: 4. The CDR3 DNA reads TGCGCCAGCAGCTTTTCCGGGACAGGGAATTCACCCCTCCACTTT. Amino acids: CASSFSGTGNSPLHF.

Note on this clone: At one end the junction does not follow the germline gene, possibly because of a read error. The chain has TRBV7-9 and TRBJ2-5; TRBD1 might be the D (6 bases). CDR3 length equals 16 residues. Germline CDR1 reads SEHNR; CDR2 reads FQNEAQ (reference sequence). The DNA of the CDR3 is TGTGCCAGCAGTTTAGAACCGGGACATAGGGCAGAGACCCAGTACTTC. It yields the protein CASSLEPGHRAETQYF.

This chain joins TRBV7-2 and TRBJ2-7; weak D call: TRBD2 (7 bases). The V end was cut by 7 bases, the J end by 3 bases, with 16 bases between. The CDR3 is made up of 14 amino acids. The germline V gene encodes CDR1 SGHTA and CDR2 FQGNSA. The CDR3 DNA reads as TGTGCCAGCAAGGGGGGGCAGACTGACTACGAGCAGTACTTC. Protein product: CASKGGQTDYEQYF.

The V and J genes are TRBV2 and TRBJ2-1; 9 positions agree with TRBD2. Looked up from germline, CDR1 is SNHLY and CDR2 is FYNNEI. The CDR3 sequence is 16 residues long. J gave up 4 bases and V 4 bases, and 8 bases lay outside the gene matches. CDR3 in amino acids: CASSGREGPQYNEQFF. Here the CDR3 DNA reads TGTGCCAGCAGTGGGCGGGAGGGCCCCCAATACAATGAGCAGTTCTTC.

V usage is TRBV27 and J usage is TRBJ2-2; maybe TRBD2 (6 bases). Germline V gene sequence: CDR1 MNHEY, CDR2 SMNVEV (reference sequence). V shed 5 bases and J shed 4 bases, with 17 bases lying between them. The CDR3 is 16 amino acids. The CDR3 sequence: CASSLQSGTPTGELFF. Here the CDR3 DNA reads TGTGCCAGCAGTCTGCAATCCGGGACTCCCACCGGGGAGCTGTTTTTT.

The chain links TRBV9 to TRBJ2-3; TRBD1 matches 7 bases. Trimming cost V 4 bases and J 0 bases; bases outside gene matches: 8. This CDR3 has 16 residues. Germline V CDR1 and CDR2: SGDLS, YYNGEE. CDR3 bases: TGTGCCAGCAGCCTCAGACAGGGCCCCAGCACAGATACGCAGTATTTT. Protein sequence: CASSLRQGPSTDTQYF.

This clone was seen just once. The rearrangement links TRBV6-5 to TRBJ2-5; 8 bases match TRBD2. CDR3 length equals 14 residues. The germline gives CDR1 MNHEY, CDR2 SVGAGI. With 6 bases clipped from V and 5 bases from J, the junction kept 8 bases outside the gene matches. The CDR3 region is CASRRGLAGETQYF. The CDR3 DNA is TGTGCCAGCAGACGCGGACTAGCCGGGGAGACCCAGTACTTC.

The V gene is TRBV5-1, the J gene TRBJ2-7; D uncertain. This CDR3 has 15 amino acids. Deletions cut 0 bases from V and 0 bases from J, with 10 bases between. Germline-derived CDR1 and CDR2 are SGHRS and YFSETQ. Here the CDR3 reads CASSLDSPTSYEQYF. For the CDR3, the DNA is TGCGCCAGCAGCTTGGACAGCCCCACCTCCTACGAGCAGTACTTC.

The chain links TRBV9 to TRBJ2-1; 9 bases map to TRBD2. Germline assignment: CDR1 SGDLS and CDR2 YYNGEE. V trimming: 0 bases; J trimming: 7 bases; junction bases outside the gene matches: 5. This CDR3 spans 15 amino acids. In DNA form, the CDR3 reads TGTGCCAGCAGCGTAGCCAGCGGGGGGTTAAATGAGCAGTTCTTC. Translated: CASSVASGGLNEQFF.

The chain links TRBV19 to TRBJ1-6; D uncertain. The CDR3 length is 18 residues. V lost 5 bases to trimming and J lost 4 bases, with 21 bases between them. Germline V lookup: CDR1 LNHDA, CDR2 SQIVND (reference sequence). The CDR3, as DNA: TGTGCCAGTAGTCTAAATACAGAGTGGAGGGATTATAATTCACCCCTCCACTTT. Translation: CASSLNTEWRDYNSPLHF. Full variable domain (rest looked up from reference TRBV19 and TRBJ1-6): DGGITQSPKYLFRKEGQNVTLSCEQNLNHDAMYWYRQDPGQGLRLIYYSQIVNDFQKGDIAEGYSVSREKKESFPLTVTSAQKNPTAFYLCASSLNTEWRDYNSPLHFGNGTRLTVT.